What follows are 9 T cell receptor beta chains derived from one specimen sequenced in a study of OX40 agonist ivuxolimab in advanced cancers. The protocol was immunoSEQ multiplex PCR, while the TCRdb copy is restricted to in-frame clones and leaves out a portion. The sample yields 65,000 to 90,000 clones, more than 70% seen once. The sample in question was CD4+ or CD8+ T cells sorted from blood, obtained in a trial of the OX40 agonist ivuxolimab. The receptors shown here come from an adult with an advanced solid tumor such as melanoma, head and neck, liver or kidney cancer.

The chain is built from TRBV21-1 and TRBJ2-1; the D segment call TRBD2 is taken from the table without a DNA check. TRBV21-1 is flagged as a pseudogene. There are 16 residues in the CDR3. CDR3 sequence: CASSARGPGGPAEQFF. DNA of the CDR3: TGTGCCAGCAGCGCACGGGGTCCGGGGGGGCCGGCTGAGCAGTTCTTC.

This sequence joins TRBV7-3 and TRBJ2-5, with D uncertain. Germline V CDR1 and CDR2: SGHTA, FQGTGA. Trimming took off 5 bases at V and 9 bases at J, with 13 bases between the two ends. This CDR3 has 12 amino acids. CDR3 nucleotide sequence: TGTGCCAGCAGCCTGTTTTTCGGGCCCCAGTACTTC. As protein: CASSLFFGPQYF.

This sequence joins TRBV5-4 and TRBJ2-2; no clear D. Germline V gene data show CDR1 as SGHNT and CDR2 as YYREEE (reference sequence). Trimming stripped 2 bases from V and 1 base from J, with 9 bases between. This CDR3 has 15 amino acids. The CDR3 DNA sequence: TGTGCCAGCAGCTTCTCCCTGGTGAACACCGGGGAGCTGTTTTTT. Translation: CASSFSLVNTGELFF.

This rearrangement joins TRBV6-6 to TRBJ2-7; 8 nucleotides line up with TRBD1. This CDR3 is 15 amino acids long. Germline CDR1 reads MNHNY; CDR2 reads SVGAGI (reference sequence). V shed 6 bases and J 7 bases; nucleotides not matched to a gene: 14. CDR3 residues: CASSRTTGEAREQYF. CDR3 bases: TGTGCCAGCAGCCGAACGACAGGGGAAGCGAGGGAGCAGTACTTC.

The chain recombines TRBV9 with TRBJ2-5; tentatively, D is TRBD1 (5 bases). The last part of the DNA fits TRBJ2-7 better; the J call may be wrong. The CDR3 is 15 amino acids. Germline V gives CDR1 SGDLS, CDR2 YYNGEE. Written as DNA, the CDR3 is TGTGCCAGCAGCGTAGTTTGCAGGGTCGCCTACGAGCAGTACTTC. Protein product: CASSVVCRVAYEQYF.

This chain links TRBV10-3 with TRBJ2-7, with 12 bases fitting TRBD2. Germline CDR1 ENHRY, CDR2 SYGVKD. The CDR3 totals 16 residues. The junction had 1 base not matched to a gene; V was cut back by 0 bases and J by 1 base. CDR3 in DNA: TGTGCCATCAGTGAGTCGACTAGCGGGAGATCCTACGAGCAGTACTTC. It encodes CAISESTSGRSYEQYF.

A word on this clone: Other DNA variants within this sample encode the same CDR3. The CDR3 region is CASSSGSSGNTIYF. The CDR3 DNA reads TGTGCCAGCAGCTCTGGATCCTCTGGAAACACCATATATTTT. The chain employs TRBV7-9 and TRBJ1-3, with D unclear. Trimming shortened V by 4 bases and J by 0 bases, and 7 bases separated the two germline ends. This CDR3 spans 14 amino acids. Germline CDR1 and CDR2: SEHNR and FQNEAQ (reference sequence).

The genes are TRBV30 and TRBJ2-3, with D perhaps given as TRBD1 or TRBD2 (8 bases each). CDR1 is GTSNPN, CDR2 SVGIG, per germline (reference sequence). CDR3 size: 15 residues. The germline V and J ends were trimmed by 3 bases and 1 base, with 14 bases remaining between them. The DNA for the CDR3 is TGTGCCTGGAGCAGGGGGCGGGAGGGCACAGATACGCAGTATTTT. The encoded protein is CAWSRGREGTDTQYF.

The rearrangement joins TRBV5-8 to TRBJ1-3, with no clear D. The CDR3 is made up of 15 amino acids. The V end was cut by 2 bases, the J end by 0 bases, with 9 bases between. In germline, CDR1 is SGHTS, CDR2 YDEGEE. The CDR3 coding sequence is TGTGCCAGCAGCTTTTCGGCCAGCTCTGGAAACACCATATATTTT. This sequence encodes CASSFSASSGNTIYF.